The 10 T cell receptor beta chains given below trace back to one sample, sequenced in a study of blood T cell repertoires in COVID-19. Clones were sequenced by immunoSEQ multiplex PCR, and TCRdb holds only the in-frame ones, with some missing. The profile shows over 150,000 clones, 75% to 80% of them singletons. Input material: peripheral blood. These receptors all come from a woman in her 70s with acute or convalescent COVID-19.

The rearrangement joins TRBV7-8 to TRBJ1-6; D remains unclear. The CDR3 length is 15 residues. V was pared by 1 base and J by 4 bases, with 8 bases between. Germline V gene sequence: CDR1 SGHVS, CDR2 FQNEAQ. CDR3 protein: CASSLETGYNSPLHF. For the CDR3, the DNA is TGTGCCAGCAGCTTAGAAACCGGTTATAATTCACCCCTCCACTTT.

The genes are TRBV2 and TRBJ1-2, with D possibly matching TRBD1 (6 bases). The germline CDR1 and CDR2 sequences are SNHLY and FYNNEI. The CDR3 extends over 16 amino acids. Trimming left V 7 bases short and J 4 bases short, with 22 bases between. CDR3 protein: CASKGRSNREAYGYTF. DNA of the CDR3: TGTGCCAGCAAGGGGCGAAGCAACAGGGAAGCCTATGGCTACACCTTC. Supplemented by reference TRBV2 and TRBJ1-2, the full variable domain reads EPEVTQTPSHQVTQMGQEVILRCVPISNHLYFYWYRQILGQKVEFLVSFYNNEISEKSEIFDDQFSVERPDGSNFTLKIRSTKLEDSAMYFCASKGRSNREAYGYTFGSGTRLTVV.

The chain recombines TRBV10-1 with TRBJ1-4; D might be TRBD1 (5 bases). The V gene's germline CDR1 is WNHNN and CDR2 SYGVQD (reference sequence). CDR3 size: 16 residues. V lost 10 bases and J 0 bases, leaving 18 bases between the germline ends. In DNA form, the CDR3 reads TGCGCCAAACTTTGGGGGGAAACTGCAACTAATGAAAAACTGTTTTTT. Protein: CAKLWGETATNEKLFF.

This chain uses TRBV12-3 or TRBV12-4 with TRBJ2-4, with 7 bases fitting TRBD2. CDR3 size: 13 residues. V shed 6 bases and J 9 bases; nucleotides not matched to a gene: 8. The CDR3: CASRRMGEGIQYF. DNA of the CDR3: TGTGCCAGCAGGAGGATGGGGGAGGGCATTCAGTACTTC.

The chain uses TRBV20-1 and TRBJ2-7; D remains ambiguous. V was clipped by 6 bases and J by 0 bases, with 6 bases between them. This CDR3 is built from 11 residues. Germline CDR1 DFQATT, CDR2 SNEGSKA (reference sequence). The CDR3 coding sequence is TGCAGTGCGGAGAGCTCCTACGAGCAGTACTTC. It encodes CSAESSYEQYF.

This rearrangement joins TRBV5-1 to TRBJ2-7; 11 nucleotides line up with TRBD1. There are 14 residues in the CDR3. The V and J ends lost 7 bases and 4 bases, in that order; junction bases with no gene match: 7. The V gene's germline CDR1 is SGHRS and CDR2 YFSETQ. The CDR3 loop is CASYAGTGGYEQYF. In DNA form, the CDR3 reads TGCGCCAGCTATGCCGGGACAGGGGGTTACGAGCAGTACTTC.

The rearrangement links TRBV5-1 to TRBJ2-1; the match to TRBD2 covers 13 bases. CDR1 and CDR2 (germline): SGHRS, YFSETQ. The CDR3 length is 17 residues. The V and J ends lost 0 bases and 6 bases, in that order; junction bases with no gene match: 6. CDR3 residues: CASSLGITSGRANEQFF. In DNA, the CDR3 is TGCGCCAGCAGCTTGGGAATAACTAGCGGGAGGGCCAATGAGCAGTTCTTC.

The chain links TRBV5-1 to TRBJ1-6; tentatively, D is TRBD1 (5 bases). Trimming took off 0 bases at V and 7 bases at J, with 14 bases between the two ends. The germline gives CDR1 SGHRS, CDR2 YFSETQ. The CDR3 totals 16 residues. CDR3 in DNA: TGCGCCAGCAGCTTGGGTGGCCAGGGTAGGAATTCACCCCTCCACTTT. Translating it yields CASSLGGQGRNSPLHF.

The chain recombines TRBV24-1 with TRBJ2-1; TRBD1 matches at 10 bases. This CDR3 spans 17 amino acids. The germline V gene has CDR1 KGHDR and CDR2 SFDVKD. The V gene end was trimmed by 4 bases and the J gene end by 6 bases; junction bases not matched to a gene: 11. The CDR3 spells CATSDAGTGVARNEQFF. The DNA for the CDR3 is TGTGCCACCAGTGACGCTGGGACAGGGGTCGCGCGCAATGAGCAGTTCTTC.

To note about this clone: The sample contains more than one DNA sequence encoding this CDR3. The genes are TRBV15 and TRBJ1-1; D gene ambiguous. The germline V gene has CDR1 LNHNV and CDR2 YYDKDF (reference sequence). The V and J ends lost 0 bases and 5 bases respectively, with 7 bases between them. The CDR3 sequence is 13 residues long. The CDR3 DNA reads TGTGCCACCAGCAGAGAACGAGGGACTGAAGCTTTCTTT. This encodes CATSRERGTEAFF.